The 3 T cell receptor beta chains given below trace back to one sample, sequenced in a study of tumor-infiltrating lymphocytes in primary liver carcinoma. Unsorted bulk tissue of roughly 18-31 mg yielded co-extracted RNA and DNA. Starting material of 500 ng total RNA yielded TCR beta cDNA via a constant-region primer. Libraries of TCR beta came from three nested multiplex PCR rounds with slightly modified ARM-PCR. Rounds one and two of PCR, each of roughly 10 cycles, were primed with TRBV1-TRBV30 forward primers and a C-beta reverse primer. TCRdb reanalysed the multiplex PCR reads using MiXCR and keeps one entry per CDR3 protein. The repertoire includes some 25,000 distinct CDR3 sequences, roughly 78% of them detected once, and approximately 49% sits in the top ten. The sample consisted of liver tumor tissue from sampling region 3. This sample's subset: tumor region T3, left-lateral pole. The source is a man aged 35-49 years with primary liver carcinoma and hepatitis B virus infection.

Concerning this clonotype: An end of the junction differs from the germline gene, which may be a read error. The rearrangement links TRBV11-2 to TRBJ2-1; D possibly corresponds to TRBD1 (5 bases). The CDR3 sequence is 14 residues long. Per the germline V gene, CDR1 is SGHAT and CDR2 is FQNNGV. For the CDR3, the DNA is TGTTCCAGCAGCTTATACCGGCTAGTTAGTGAACAGGTCTTC. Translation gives CSSSLYRLVSEQVF.

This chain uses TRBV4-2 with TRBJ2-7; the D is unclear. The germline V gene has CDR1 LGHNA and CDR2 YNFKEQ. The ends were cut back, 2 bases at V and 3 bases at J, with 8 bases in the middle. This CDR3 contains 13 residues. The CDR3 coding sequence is TGTGCCAGCAGCCAACCTAGTCACTACGAGCAGTACTTC. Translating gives CASSQPSHYEQYF.

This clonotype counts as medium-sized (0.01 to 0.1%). The CDR3, as DNA: TGCGCCAGCAGCCCCGGGACAGCGGATTACAATGAGCAGTTCTTC. Encoded protein: CASSPGTADYNEQFF. This chain connects TRBV10-1 to TRBJ2-1; 7 nucleotides align to TRBD1. This CDR3 spans 15 amino acids. In germline, CDR1 is WNHNN, CDR2 SYGVQD (reference sequence). The V segment lost 6 bases and the J segment 4 bases; nucleotides outside the gene matches: 9.